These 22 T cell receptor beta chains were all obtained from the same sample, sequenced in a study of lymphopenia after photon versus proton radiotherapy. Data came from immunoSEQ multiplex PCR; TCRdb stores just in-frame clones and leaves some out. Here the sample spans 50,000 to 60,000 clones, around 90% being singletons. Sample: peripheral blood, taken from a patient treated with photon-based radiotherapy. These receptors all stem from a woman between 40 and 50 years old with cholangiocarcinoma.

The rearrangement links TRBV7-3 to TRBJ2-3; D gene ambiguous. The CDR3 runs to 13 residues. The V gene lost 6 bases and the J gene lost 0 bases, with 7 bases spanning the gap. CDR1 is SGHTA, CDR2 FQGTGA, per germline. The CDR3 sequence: CASSSASTDTQYF. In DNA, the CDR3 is TGTGCCAGCAGTTCAGCTAGCACAGATACGCAGTATTTT.

The CDR3 nucleotides are TGTGCCATCAGCCCTCGAGGGGCGCAAACAGATACGCAGTATTTT. This translates into CAISPRGAQTDTQYF. The chain has TRBV10-3 and TRBJ2-3; D tentatively fits TRBD1 or TRBD2 (5 bases each). CDR3 length: 15 residues. CDR1 ENHRY and CDR2 SYGVKD come from the germline V gene. Trimming stripped 6 bases from V and 3 bases from J, with 16 bases between.

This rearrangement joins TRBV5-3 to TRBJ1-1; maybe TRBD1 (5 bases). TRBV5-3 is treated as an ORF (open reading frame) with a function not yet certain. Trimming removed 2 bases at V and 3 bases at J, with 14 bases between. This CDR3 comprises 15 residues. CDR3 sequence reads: CARSLGCRVDTEAFF. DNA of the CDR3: TGTGCCAGAAGCTTAGGATGCAGGGTTGACACTGAAGCTTTCTTT.

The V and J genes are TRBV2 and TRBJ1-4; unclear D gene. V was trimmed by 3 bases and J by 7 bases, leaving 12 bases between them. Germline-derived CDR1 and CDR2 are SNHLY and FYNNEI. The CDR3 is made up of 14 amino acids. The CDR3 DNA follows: TGTGCCAGCAGTGAGGTGTTTGCGGGTGAAAAACTGTTTTTT. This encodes CASSEVFAGEKLFF. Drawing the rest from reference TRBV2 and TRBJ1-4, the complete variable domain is EPEVTQTPSHQVTQMGQEVILRCVPISNHLYFYWYRQILGQKVEFLVSFYNNEISEKSEIFDDQFSVERPDGSNFTLKIRSTKLEDSAMYFCASSEVFAGEKLFFGSGTQLSVL.

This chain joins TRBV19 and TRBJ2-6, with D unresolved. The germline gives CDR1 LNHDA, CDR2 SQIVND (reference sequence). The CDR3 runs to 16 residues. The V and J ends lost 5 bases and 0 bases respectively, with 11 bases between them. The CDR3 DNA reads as TGTGCCAGTAGTGCGGCCCAGCTCTCTGGGGCCAACGTCCTGACTTTC. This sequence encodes CASSAAQLSGANVLTF.

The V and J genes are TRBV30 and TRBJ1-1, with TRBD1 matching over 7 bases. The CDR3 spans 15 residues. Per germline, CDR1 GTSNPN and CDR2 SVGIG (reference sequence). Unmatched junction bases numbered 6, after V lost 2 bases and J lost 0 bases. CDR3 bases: TGTGCCTGGAGTAGGGGGCGGTCGATGAACACTGAAGCTTTCTTT. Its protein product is CAWSRGRSMNTEAFF.

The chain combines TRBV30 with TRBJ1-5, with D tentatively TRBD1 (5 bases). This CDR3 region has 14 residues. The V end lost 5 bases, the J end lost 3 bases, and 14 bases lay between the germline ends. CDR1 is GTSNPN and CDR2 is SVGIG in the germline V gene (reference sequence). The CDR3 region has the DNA TGTGCCTGGCGGCAGGGACTATCCAATCAGCCCCAGCATTTT. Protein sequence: CAWRQGLSNQPQHF.

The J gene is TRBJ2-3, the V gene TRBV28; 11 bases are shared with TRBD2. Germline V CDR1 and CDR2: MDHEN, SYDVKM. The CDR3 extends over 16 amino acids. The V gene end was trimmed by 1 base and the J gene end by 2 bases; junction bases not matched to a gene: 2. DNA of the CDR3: TGTGCCAGCAGTTTATCGACTAGCGGGACCACAGATACGCAGTATTTT. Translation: CASSLSTSGTTDTQYF.

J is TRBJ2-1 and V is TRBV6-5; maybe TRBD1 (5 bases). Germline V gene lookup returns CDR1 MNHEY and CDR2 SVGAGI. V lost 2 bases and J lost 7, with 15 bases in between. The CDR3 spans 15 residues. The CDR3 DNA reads TGTGCCAGCAGTTACAGGAAGGGGTATCGGAATGAGCAGTTCTTC. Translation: CASSYRKGYRNEQFF.

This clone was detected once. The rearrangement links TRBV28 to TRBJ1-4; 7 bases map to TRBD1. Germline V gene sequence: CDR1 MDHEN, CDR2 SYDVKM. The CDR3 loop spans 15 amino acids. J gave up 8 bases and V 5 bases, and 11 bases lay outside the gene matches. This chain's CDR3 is CASSPVGRGQEKLFF. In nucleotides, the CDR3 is TGTGCCAGCAGTCCCGTGGGGAGGGGGCAGGAAAAACTGTTTTTT.

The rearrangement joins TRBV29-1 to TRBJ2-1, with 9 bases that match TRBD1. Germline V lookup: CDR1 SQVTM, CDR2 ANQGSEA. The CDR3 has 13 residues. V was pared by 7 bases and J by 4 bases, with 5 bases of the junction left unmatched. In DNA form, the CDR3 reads TGCAGCGCCTCCGGGACAGGGTACAATGAGCAGTTCTTC. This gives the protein CSASGTGYNEQFF.

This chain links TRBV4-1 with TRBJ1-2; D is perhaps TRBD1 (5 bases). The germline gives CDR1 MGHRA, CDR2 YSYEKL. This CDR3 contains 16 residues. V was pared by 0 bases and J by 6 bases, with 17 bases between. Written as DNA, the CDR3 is TGCGCCAGCAGCCAAGAACCGGGCAGATCGGGGGATGGCTACACCTTC. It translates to CASSQEPGRSGDGYTF.

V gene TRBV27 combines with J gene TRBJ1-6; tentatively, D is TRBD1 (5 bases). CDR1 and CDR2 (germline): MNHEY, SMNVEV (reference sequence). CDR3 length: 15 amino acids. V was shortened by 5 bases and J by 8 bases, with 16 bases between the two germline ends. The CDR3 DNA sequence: TGTGCCAGCAGTCCCGGCGGGGCAGTTTATTCACCCCTCCACTTT. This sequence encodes CASSPGGAVYSPLHF.

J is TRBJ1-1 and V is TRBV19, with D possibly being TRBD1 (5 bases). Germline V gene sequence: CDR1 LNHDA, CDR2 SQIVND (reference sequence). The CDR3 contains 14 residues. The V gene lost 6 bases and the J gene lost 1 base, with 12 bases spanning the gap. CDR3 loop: CASRLPGGNTEAFF. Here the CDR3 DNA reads TGTGCCAGTAGGCTCCCCGGGGGGAACACTGAAGCTTTCTTT. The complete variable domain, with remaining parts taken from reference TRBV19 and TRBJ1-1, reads DGGITQSPKYLFRKEGQNVTLSCEQNLNHDAMYWYRQDPGQGLRLIYYSQIVNDFQKGDIAEGYSVSREKKESFPLTVTSAQKNPTAFYLCASRLPGGNTEAFFGQGTRLTVV.

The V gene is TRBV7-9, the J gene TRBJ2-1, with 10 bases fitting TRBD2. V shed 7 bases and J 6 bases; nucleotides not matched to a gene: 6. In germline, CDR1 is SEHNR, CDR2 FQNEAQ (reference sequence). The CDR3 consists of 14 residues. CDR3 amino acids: CASTSGGAGNEQFF. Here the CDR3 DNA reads TGTGCCAGCACCAGCGGGGGGGCTGGCAATGAGCAGTTCTTC.

The CDR3 DNA sequence: TGTGCCAGCAGGGGGGGACAGCAAGAGACCCAGTACTTC. It specifies CASRGGQQETQYF. This chain links TRBV5-4 with TRBJ2-5, with a weak D call TRBD1 (7 bases). The germline V and J ends were trimmed by 5 bases and 2 bases, with 10 bases remaining between them. Germline loops: CDR1 SGHNT, CDR2 YYREEE (reference sequence). This CDR3 comprises 13 residues.

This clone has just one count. CDR3 sequence reads: CAISEPDSGAFF. CDR3 sequence (DNA): TGTGCCATCAGTGAGCCGGACAGTGGAGCTTTCTTT. The chain links TRBV10-3 to TRBJ1-1; a weak D match, TRBD1 (6 bases). V lost 2 bases, J lost 10 bases, and 11 bases lay in between. Germline CDR1 is ENHRY and CDR2 is SYGVKD. The CDR3 length is 12 residues.

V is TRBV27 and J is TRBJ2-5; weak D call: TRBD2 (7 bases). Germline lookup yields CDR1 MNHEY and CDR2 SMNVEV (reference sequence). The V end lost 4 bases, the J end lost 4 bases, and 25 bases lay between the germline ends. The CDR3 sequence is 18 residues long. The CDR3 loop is CASSSSWAGALNGETQYF. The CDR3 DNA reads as TGTGCCAGCAGTTCTAGTTGGGCGGGGGCCCTCAATGGAGAGACCCAGTACTTC.

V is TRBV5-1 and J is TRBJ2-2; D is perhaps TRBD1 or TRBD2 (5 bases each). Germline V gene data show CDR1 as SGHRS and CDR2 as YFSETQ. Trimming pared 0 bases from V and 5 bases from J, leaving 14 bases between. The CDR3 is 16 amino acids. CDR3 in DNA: TGCGCCAGCAGCTTGGCTCTCGGGGCTGGTACCGGGGAGCTGTTTTTT. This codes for CASSLALGAGTGELFF. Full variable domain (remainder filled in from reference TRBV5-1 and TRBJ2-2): KAGVTQTPRYLIKTRGQQVTLSCSPISGHRSVSWYQQTPGQGLQFLFEYFSETQRNKGNFPGRFSGRQFSNSRSEMNVSTLELGDSALYLCASSLALGAGTGELFFGEGSRLTVL.

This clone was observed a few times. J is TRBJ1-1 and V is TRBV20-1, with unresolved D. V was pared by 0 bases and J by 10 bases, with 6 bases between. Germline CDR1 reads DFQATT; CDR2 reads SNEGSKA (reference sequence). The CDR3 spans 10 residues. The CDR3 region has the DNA TGCAGTGCTAGAGAGGGTGGAGCTTTCTTT. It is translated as CSAREGGAFF.

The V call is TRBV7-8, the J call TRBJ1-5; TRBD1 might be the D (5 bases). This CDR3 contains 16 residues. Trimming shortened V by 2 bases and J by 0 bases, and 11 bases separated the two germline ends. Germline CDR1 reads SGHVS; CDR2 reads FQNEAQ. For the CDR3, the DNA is TGTGCCAGCAGCTTACTACAGGCGTTTAGCAATCAGCCCCAGCATTTT. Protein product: CASSLLQAFSNQPQHF.

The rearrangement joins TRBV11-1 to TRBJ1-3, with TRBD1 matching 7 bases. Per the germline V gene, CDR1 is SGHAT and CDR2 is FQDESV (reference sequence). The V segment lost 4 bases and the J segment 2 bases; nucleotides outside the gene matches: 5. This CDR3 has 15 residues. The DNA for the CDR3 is TGTGCCAGCAGCTCTTCGACAGGGACTGGAAACACCATATATTTT. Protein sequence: CASSSSTGTGNTIYF. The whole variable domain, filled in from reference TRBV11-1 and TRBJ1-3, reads EAEVAQSPRYKITEKSQAVAFWCDPISGHATLYWYRQILGQGPELLVQFQDESVVDDSQLPKDRFSAERLKGVDSTLKIQPAELGDSAMYLCASSSSTGTGNTIYFGEGSWLTVV.